A selection of T cell receptor beta chains follows, all from one sample in a study of cytomegalovirus exposure and HLA in healthy donors. The assay was immunoSEQ multiplex PCR, and TCRdb's table has in-frame clones only and misses some. The profile shows about 160,000 clones, 81% of them singletons. The sequenced sample consisted of PBMCs. The receptors come from a man aged 50 to 59 in good health and CMV-seropositive. CDR3s include the opening cysteine and the closing phenylalanine or tryptophan. A D gene is named only where the DNA matches it firmly. Clone size appears in some rows only: once, few, many, or a class for an expanded clone.

J gene | clone size | D gene | V gene | CDR3 DNA | CDR3 protein
TRBJ2-7 | . | . | TRBV29-1 | TGCAGCGTTGAAGATAGGGTAGCGCATTCCTACGAGCAGTACTTC | CSVEDRVAHSYEQYF
TRBJ2-3 | once | TRBD1 | TRBV5-1 | TGCGCCAGCAGCTTGGGGGACAGCTTTTTTCGGGGCACAGATACGCAGTATTTT | CASSLGDSFFRGTDTQYF
TRBJ2-1 | . | . | TRBV12-1 | TGTGCCAGCAGCGGACCGGGACTAGCGGGTCCGAGCTCCTACAATGAGCAGTTCTTC | CASSGPGLAGPSSYNEQFF
TRBJ1-2 | . | TRBD1 | TRBV28 | TGTGCCAGCAGTCCCAGGGGGCGCAGGTATGGCTACACCTTC | CASSPRGRRYGYTF
TRBJ2-7 | once | . | TRBV6-5 | TGTGCCAGCAGTGGATTTGACTCCAGAGCCTACGAGCAGTACTTC | CASSGFDSRAYEQYF
TRBJ2-1 | . | . | TRBV7-9 | TGTGCCAGCAGCTCCGGAGTAGCAGGAAGAGGGCACAATGAGCAGTTCTTC | CASSSGVAGRGHNEQFF
TRBJ1-1 | once | . | TRBV27 | TGTGCCAGCAGTTTTAGGGGGATGAACACTGAAGCTTTCTTT | CASSFRGMNTEAFF
TRBJ2-1 | . | TRBD2 | TRBV7-9 | TGTGCCAGCAGCTTAGGGAGCGGGAGGGCCCTTGAGCAGTTCTTC | CASSLGSGRALEQFF
TRBJ1-2 | few | . | TRBV19 | TGTGCCAGTAGTATAACGGGGATCTATGGCTACACCTTC | CASSITGIYGYTF
TRBJ2-3 | . | . | TRBV28 | TGTGCCAGCAGTCTACTTCGAGATACGCAGTATTTT | CASSLLRDTQYF
TRBJ2-1 | . | TRBD2 | TRBV5-1 | TGCGCCAGCAGCGTCACTAGCGGCAGCTCCTACAATGAGCAGTTCTTC | CASSVTSGSSYNEQFF
TRBJ1-1 | . | . | TRBV6-1 | TGTGCCAGCAGTGAAATTCGGGGAATGAACACTGAAGCTTTCTTT | CASSEIRGMNTEAFF
TRBJ2-1 | . | TRBD2 | TRBV2 | TGTGCCAGCAGTGAAGGGCTAGCGGGAACCAATGAGCAGTTCTTC | CASSEGLAGTNEQFF
TRBJ2-7 | . | . | TRBV5-4 | TGTGCCAGCAGCTTGGACAGGTACGAGCAGTACTTC | CASSLDRYEQYF
TRBJ2-7 | few | . | TRBV29-1 | TGCAGCGCCGAGGGCGGCCACCCCTACGAGCAGTACTTC | CSAEGGHPYEQYF
TRBJ2-3 | . | TRBD2 | TRBV7-6 | TGTGCCAGCAGCTTAGGACTAGCGACGAGCACAGATACGCAGTATTTT | CASSLGLATSTDTQYF
TRBJ2-6 | . | TRBD1 | TRBV4-1 | TGCGCCAGCAGCTATACCGGGACAGGCCTCTCTGGGGCCAACGTCCTGACTTTC | CASSYTGTGLSGANVLTF
TRBJ1-2 | . | . | TRBV6-5 | TGTGCCAGCAGCCCAACGAGCCAATACTATGGCTACACCTTC | CASSPTSQYYGYTF
TRBJ2-3 | once | TRBD2 | TRBV6-6 | TGTGCCAGCAGTCCCAGCGGGGGGGCCGGAGATACGCAGTATTTT | CASSPSGGAGDTQYF
TRBJ2-5 | . | . | TRBV5-4 | TGTGCCAGCAGCGTGGGGGGAGCCGGAGTGGAGACCCAGTACTTC | CASSVGGAGVETQYF
TRBJ2-5 | . | TRBD2 | TRBV6-1 | TGTGCCGGGCGGACTAGCGGGAGAGGCGAGACCCAGTACTTC | CAGRTSGRGETQYF
TRBJ2-2 | . | TRBD1 | TRBV6-5 | TGTGCCAGCTCAGGGGGTAGGAGGACCGGGGAGCTGTTTTTT | CASSGGRRTGELFF
TRBJ2-7 | . | TRBD2 | TRBV6-6 | TGTGCCAGCAGTTACTCCTTGGGACTAGCGGAGTACGAGCAGTACTTC | CASSYSLGLAEYEQYF
TRBJ2-1 | . | TRBD2 | TRBV9 | TGTGCCAGCACCCCAGCGGGAGGACAATACAATGAGCAGTTCTTC | CASTPAGGQYNEQFF
TRBJ1-3 | . | . | TRBV18 | TGTGCCAGCTCACCAGGACATCTCAAGGGGTACACCATATATTTT | CASSPGHLKGYTIYF
TRBJ1-1 | . | . | TRBV28 | TGTGCCAGCAGTTTCGCAGGGAATGAAGCTTTCTTT | CASSFAGNEAFF
TRBJ1-5 | . | . | TRBV21-1 | TGTGCCAGCAGGACAGAGGGGGATAGCAATCAGCCCCAGCATTTT | CASRTEGDSNQPQHF
TRBJ2-2 | . | TRBD2 | TRBV2 | TGTGCCAGCAGTTCCTTAGCGGGAGCCGGGGAGCTGTTTTTT | CASSSLAGAGELFF
TRBJ2-1 | . | TRBD2 | TRBV28 | TGTGCCAGCAGTTTATCTAGCGGGGGATACAATGAGCAGTTCTTC | CASSLSSGGYNEQFF
TRBJ1-4 | few | TRBD1 | TRBV6-5 | TGTGCCAGCAGTTACGGGACAGGGAATAATGAAAAACTGTTTTTT | CASSYGTGNNEKLFF
TRBJ2-1 | . | . | TRBV6-5 | TGTGCCAGCAGTAGGACTTCCTACAATGAGCAGTTCTTC | CASSRTSYNEQFF
TRBJ2-7 | . | TRBD1 | TRBV5-1 | TGCGCCAGCAGCTTGGAGGGGGCCGACGAGCAGTACTTC | CASSLEGADEQYF
TRBJ1-1 | . | . | TRBV5-4 | TGTGCCAGCAGCTTGGACAGTTTGAACACTGAAGCTTTCTTT | CASSLDSLNTEAFF
TRBJ1-1 | . | TRBD1 | TRBV28 | TGTGCCAGCAGTTCCCCCCCCGGGACAGGGGGCGCCTTCACTGAAGCTTTCTTT | CASSSPPGTGGAFTEAFF
TRBJ2-7 | few | . | TRBV7-2 | TGTGCCAGCAGCCAGTACTACGAGCAGTACTTC | CASSQYYEQYF
TRBJ1-1 | . | TRBD1 | TRBV30 | TGTGCCTGGAGTGTACCACAGGGGAGGAACACTGAAGCTTTCTTT | CAWSVPQGRNTEAFF